The count of the clone carrying this TCR beta chain is one. The data were obtained in a study of shared clonotypes between healthy human individuals. Assay used: immunoSEQ multiplex PCR; TCRdb lists only in-frame clones, some missing. Altogether 100,000 to 130,000 clones are present, around 68% being singletons, with the ten largest covering over 20%. CDR3 size: 15 residues. The germline gives CDR1 SEHNR, CDR2 FQNEAQ (reference sequence). The ends were cut back, 0 bases at V and 1 base at J, with 10 bases in the middle. The chain recombines TRBV7-9 with TRBJ2-7; tentative D call: TRBD1 (5 bases). Sequencing was done on a sample of memory CD8+ T cells sorted from blood. Regarding subset: CD45RO+ cells pooled with CCR7-negative TemRA cells. The sequence came from a woman in her thirties in good health. In DNA, the CDR3 is TGTGCCAGCAGCTTAGCGAAGGACACTTCCTACGAGCAGTACTTC. Translation gives CASSLAKDTSYEQYF.